The rows below give T cell receptor beta chains drawn from one sample of a study of cytomegalovirus exposure and HLA in healthy donors. Some clones are missing from TCRdb's copy, which holds only in-frame ones; the method was immunoSEQ multiplex PCR. This sample has about 120,000 clones, with more than 80% found just once. The source material was PBMCs. The receptor set was obtained from a man aged 25-45 years in good health and CMV-seropositive. Each CDR3 is given with its conserved first and last residue. The order of the fields is V gene, clone size, D gene, J gene, CDR3 protein, CDR3 DNA. A D gene is named only where the DNA matches it firmly. Clone size is shown for a subset of rows, as once, few, many or a class of expanded clone.

v_gene: TRBV7-8
abundance: .
d_gene: .
j_gene: TRBJ2-1
CDR3aa: CASSSGTGGNNEQFF
CDR3nt: TGTGCCAGCAGCTCAGGGACGGGCGGGAACAATGAGCAGTTCTTC

v_gene: TRBV19
abundance: .
d_gene: .
j_gene: TRBJ1-5
CDR3aa: CASSIFHYSNQPQHF
CDR3nt: TGTGCCAGTAGTATATTCCACTATAGCAATCAGCCCCAGCATTTT

v_gene: TRBV9
abundance: .
d_gene: TRBD2
j_gene: TRBJ2-1
CDR3aa: CASSVDSGAYNEQFF
CDR3nt: TGTGCCAGCAGCGTAGATAGCGGGGCTTACAATGAGCAGTTCTTC

v_gene: TRBV6-1
abundance: .
d_gene: TRBD2
j_gene: TRBJ2-7
CDR3aa: CASSWEGPYEQYF
CDR3nt: TGTGCCAGCAGTTGGGAGGGCCCCTACGAGCAGTACTTC

v_gene: TRBV15
abundance: few
d_gene: .
j_gene: TRBJ2-7
CDR3aa: CATSREFEGAGEQYF
CDR3nt: TGTGCCACCAGCAGAGAGTTTGAGGGAGCGGGTGAGCAGTACTTC

v_gene: TRBV5-1
abundance: once
d_gene: .
j_gene: TRBJ2-7
CDR3aa: CASSLGDGSSYEQYF
CDR3nt: TGCGCCAGCAGCCTGGGCGACGGGTCCTCCTACGAGCAGTACTTC

v_gene: TRBV7-2
abundance: .
d_gene: .
j_gene: TRBJ2-2
CDR3aa: CASSIISGELFF
CDR3nt: TGTGCCAGCAGCATAATATCCGGGGAGCTGTTTTTT

v_gene: TRBV30
abundance: .
d_gene: TRBD1
j_gene: TRBJ1-6
CDR3aa: CAWHPGTGDYSPLHF
CDR3nt: TGTGCCTGGCACCCCGGGACAGGGGATTATTCACCCCTCCACTTT

v_gene: TRBV9
abundance: .
d_gene: TRBD2
j_gene: TRBJ2-3
CDR3aa: CASSVGRGSGGFDTQYF
CDR3nt: TGTGCCAGCAGCGTAGGGAGGGGTAGCGGGGGATTTGATACGCAGTATTTT

v_gene: TRBV7-2
abundance: .
d_gene: TRBD2
j_gene: TRBJ2-1
CDR3aa: CASSLDGGGAGEQFF
CDR3nt: TGTGCCAGCAGCTTAGATGGCGGGGGGGCCGGTGAGCAGTTCTTC

v_gene: TRBV7-9
abundance: .
d_gene: TRBD1
j_gene: TRBJ1-1
CDR3aa: CASSLRGRALGTEAFF
CDR3nt: TGTGCCAGCAGCTTAAGGGGGCGGGCTCTGGGGACTGAAGCTTTCTTT

v_gene: TRBV7-3
abundance: .
d_gene: TRBD1
j_gene: TRBJ1-1
CDR3aa: CASSLSRVGGWTEAFF
CDR3nt: TGTGCCAGCAGCTTAAGTAGGGTAGGGGGCTGGACTGAAGCTTTCTTT

v_gene: TRBV5-8
abundance: .
d_gene: .
j_gene: TRBJ1-2
CDR3aa: CASSWGARGSFYGYTF
CDR3nt: TGTGCCAGCAGCTGGGGCGCCAGGGGATCTTTCTATGGCTACACCTTC

v_gene: TRBV27
abundance: .
d_gene: .
j_gene: TRBJ1-1
CDR3aa: CASSIRGGHSEAFF
CDR3nt: TGTGCCAGCAGCATAAGGGGGGGACACTCTGAAGCTTTCTTT

v_gene: TRBV5-4
abundance: .
d_gene: .
j_gene: TRBJ2-7
CDR3aa: CASSLVTGTYEQYF
CDR3nt: TGTGCCAGCAGCTTGGTAACGGGGACCTACGAGCAGTACTTC

v_gene: TRBV4-1
abundance: .
d_gene: TRBD2
j_gene: TRBJ2-5
CDR3aa: CASSQELGGGGAVTQYF
CDR3nt: TGCGCCAGCAGCCAAGAATTGGGCGGCGGGGGGGCAGTTACCCAGTACTTC

v_gene: TRBV4-1
abundance: .
d_gene: TRBD1
j_gene: TRBJ1-2
CDR3aa: CASSQGGGQHGYTF
CDR3nt: TGCGCCAGCAGCCAAGGAGGGGGACAGCATGGCTACACCTTC

v_gene: TRBV29-1
abundance: .
d_gene: TRBD1
j_gene: TRBJ1-2
CDR3aa: CSVEFIFGGRTGGGYTF
CDR3nt: TGCAGCGTTGAATTTATCTTCGGCGGTAGGACAGGGGGTGGCTACACCTTC

v_gene: TRBV6-5
abundance: .
d_gene: .
j_gene: TRBJ1-5
CDR3aa: CASSFHGTGSTDTQHF
CDR3nt: TGTGCCAGCAGTTTTCACGGAACGGGGAGCACAGATACGCAGCATTTT

v_gene: TRBV19
abundance: .
d_gene: .
j_gene: TRBJ2-5
CDR3aa: CASREGAEETQYF
CDR3nt: TGTGCCAGTCGGGAGGGGGCGGAAGAGACCCAGTACTTC

v_gene: TRBV7-2
abundance: few
d_gene: TRBD1
j_gene: TRBJ1-3
CDR3aa: CASRSGQGARNTIYF
CDR3nt: TGTGCCAGCAGATCGGGCCAGGGGGCGAGAAACACCATATATTTT

v_gene: TRBV7-9
abundance: .
d_gene: TRBD1
j_gene: TRBJ2-7
CDR3aa: CASSLKGRQGSSYEQYF
CDR3nt: TGTGCCAGCAGCTTAAAGGGGAGACAGGGGAGCTCCTACGAGCAGTACTTC

v_gene: TRBV6-5
abundance: .
d_gene: TRBD1
j_gene: TRBJ2-7
CDR3aa: CASSLAGGTYEQYF
CDR3nt: TGTGCCAGCAGCTTAGCAGGGGGTACCTACGAGCAGTACTTC

v_gene: TRBV2
abundance: .
d_gene: .
j_gene: TRBJ2-7
CDR3aa: CASSVKGWYEQYF
CDR3nt: TGTGCCAGCAGTGTTAAGGGGTGGTACGAGCAGTACTTC

v_gene: TRBV11-2
abundance: .
d_gene: TRBD2
j_gene: TRBJ2-3
CDR3aa: CASRLIAGRADTQYF
CDR3nt: TGTGCCAGCAGATTAATAGCGGGGAGGGCAGATACGCAGTATTTT

v_gene: TRBV7-3
abundance: .
d_gene: .
j_gene: TRBJ2-2
CDR3aa: CASSHPRSGELFF
CDR3nt: TGTGCCAGCAGCCATCCTAGGAGCGGGGAGCTGTTTTTT

v_gene: TRBV2
abundance: .
d_gene: TRBD1
j_gene: TRBJ1-3
CDR3aa: CASRGQGGLGNTIYF
CDR3nt: TGTGCCAGCAGGGGCCAGGGGGGCCTCGGAAACACCATATATTTT

v_gene: TRBV7-3
abundance: .
d_gene: .
j_gene: TRBJ2-7
CDR3aa: CASSLTGSHEQYF
CDR3nt: TGTGCCAGCAGCTTAACCGGTTCGCACGAGCAGTACTTC

v_gene: TRBV6-5
abundance: few
d_gene: .
j_gene: TRBJ2-7
CDR3aa: CASSYDSTIYEQYF
CDR3nt: TGTGCCAGCAGTTACGACAGCACAATCTACGAGCAGTACTTC

v_gene: TRBV6-5
abundance: .
d_gene: .
j_gene: TRBJ1-2
CDR3aa: CASSYSGHGYTF
CDR3nt: TGTGCCAGCAGTTACTCGGGGCATGGCTACACCTTC

v_gene: TRBV6-5
abundance: .
d_gene: TRBD1
j_gene: TRBJ1-3
CDR3aa: CASSYRQGGIYTIYF
CDR3nt: TGTGCCAGCAGTTATAGACAGGGCGGCATATACACCATATATTTT

v_gene: TRBV19
abundance: .
d_gene: TRBD2
j_gene: TRBJ2-5
CDR3aa: CASSNFGTSAQETQYF
CDR3nt: TGTGCCAGTAGTAACTTCGGGACTAGCGCGCAAGAGACCCAGTACTTC

v_gene: TRBV28
abundance: .
d_gene: TRBD1
j_gene: TRBJ2-7
CDR3aa: CASSPWDSSYEQYF
CDR3nt: TGTGCCAGCAGTCCCTGGGACAGCTCCTACGAGCAGTACTTC

v_gene: TRBV4-1
abundance: .
d_gene: .
j_gene: TRBJ1-5
CDR3aa: CASSQTAQEPQHF
CDR3nt: TGCGCCAGCAGCCAGACAGCTCAGGAGCCCCAGCATTTT

v_gene: TRBV9
abundance: .
d_gene: .
j_gene: TRBJ2-7
CDR3aa: CASSPLGAGYSYEQYF
CDR3nt: TGTGCCAGCAGCCCGCTTGGGGCGGGGTACTCCTACGAGCAGTACTTC

v_gene: TRBV6-5
abundance: .
d_gene: TRBD2
j_gene: TRBJ2-5
CDR3aa: CASSPGLAGETQYF
CDR3nt: TGTGCCAGCAGTCCCGGACTAGCGGGGGAGACCCAGTACTTC

v_gene: TRBV25-1
abundance: few
d_gene: TRBD1
j_gene: TRBJ1-4
CDR3aa: CASSRAGQGYEKLFF
CDR3nt: TGTGCCAGCAGCCGAGCAGGACAGGGGTATGAAAAACTGTTTTTT

v_gene: TRBV6-5
abundance: .
d_gene: .
j_gene: TRBJ2-2
CDR3aa: CASSYYRLVAGELFF
CDR3nt: TGTGCCAGCAGTTATTATCGGCTAGTGGCCGGGGAGCTGTTTTTT

v_gene: TRBV19
abundance: .
d_gene: .
j_gene: TRBJ1-5
CDR3aa: CASSISGSSSFPHF
CDR3nt: TGTGCCAGTAGTATTTCTGGTTCATCGAGCTTTCCCCATTTT

v_gene: TRBV12-5
abundance: few
d_gene: .
j_gene: TRBJ2-2
CDR3aa: CASGLAFRGELFF
CDR3nt: TGTGCTAGTGGTTTAGCCTTCCGGGGGGAGCTGTTTTTT

v_gene: TRBV7-2
abundance: .
d_gene: TRBD1
j_gene: TRBJ1-2
CDR3aa: CASSIRTGQGEYGYTF
CDR3nt: TGTGCCAGCAGTATCCGCACAGGACAGGGCGAATATGGCTACACCTTC

v_gene: TRBV28
abundance: .
d_gene: TRBD2
j_gene: TRBJ2-6
CDR3aa: CASRSRLGGDGANVLTF
CDR3nt: TGTGCCAGCAGATCTCGACTCGGGGGGGATGGGGCCAACGTCCTGACTTTC

v_gene: TRBV7-8
abundance: .
d_gene: TRBD1
j_gene: TRBJ1-1
CDR3aa: CASRPPTGVGAFF
CDR3nt: TGTGCCAGCAGACCACCCACAGGGGTAGGAGCTTTCTTT

v_gene: TRBV27
abundance: .
d_gene: TRBD1
j_gene: TRBJ1-6
CDR3aa: CASSELTGTGNSPLHF
CDR3nt: TGTGCCAGCAGTGAACTTACCGGGACAGGGAATTCACCCCTCCACTTT

v_gene: TRBV9
abundance: once
d_gene: TRBD1
j_gene: TRBJ2-7
CDR3aa: CASSAERGTGSYEQYF
CDR3nt: TGTGCCAGCAGCGCTGAAAGGGGGACAGGGTCCTACGAGCAGTACTTC